This T cell receptor beta chain was recorded in a study of blood T cell repertoires in COVID-19. V was pared by 6 bases and J by 3 bases, with 5 bases of the junction left unmatched. The V gene's germline CDR1 is GTSNPN and CDR2 SVGIG (reference sequence). The CDR3 totals 15 residues. Profiling relied on immunoSEQ multiplex PCR, and the TCRdb table lists in-frame clones only, not all of them. The sample has around 310,000 clones, over 75% seen once. The chain is built from TRBV30 and TRBJ2-2, with 12 bases that match TRBD2. The sequencing sample was made of PBMCs or T cells enriched from blood (not recorded which). This sequence was found in a man between 25 and 39 years old who had recovered from COVID-19. The CDR3: CACQLAGGDTGELFF. In nucleotides, the CDR3 is TGTGCCTGCCAGCTAGCGGGGGGGGACACCGGGGAGCTGTTTTTT.